Following are 19 T cell receptor beta chains from one sample sequenced in a study of blood T cell repertoires in COVID-19. Produced via immunoSEQ multiplex PCR; TCRdb's table is partial and in-frame only. This table has 100,000 to 120,000 clones, about 75% appearing once. The material sequenced was peripheral blood. The receptor set was obtained from a woman of 80 years or more with active or convalescent COVID-19.

V usage is TRBV28 and J usage is TRBJ2-1; 10 bases are shared with TRBD1. Germline values: CDR1 MDHEN, CDR2 SYDVKM. The CDR3 totals 17 residues. V trimming: 6 bases; J trimming: 8 bases; junction bases outside the gene matches: 16. CDR3 sequence (DNA): TGTGCCAGCAGCCAAATCCCCCCGGGACAGGGGCGCGATGAGCAGTTCTTC. Protein product: CASSQIPPGQGRDEQFF.

The genes are TRBV28 and TRBJ1-2; 9 positions match TRBD1. CDR1 is MDHEN and CDR2 is SYDVKM in the germline V gene. CDR3 length: 18 residues. With V trimmed by 4 bases and J by 5 bases, 17 bases remained unmatched. The CDR3 loop reads CASSSAGTGLYFRYGYTF. CDR3 bases: TGTGCCAGCAGTTCAGCCGGGACAGGGCTTTATTTTAGGTATGGCTACACCTTC.

This clone appeared once. This chain links TRBV5-4 with TRBJ2-7; D is possibly TRBD1 (5 bases). The ends were cut back, 1 base at V and 1 base at J, with 9 bases in the middle. The CDR3 extends over 14 amino acids. Germline V lookup: CDR1 SGHNT, CDR2 YYREEE (reference sequence). CDR3 sequence reads: CASSLSSGSYEQYF. The CDR3 DNA follows: TGTGCCAGCAGCTTGAGTTCAGGGTCCTACGAGCAGTACTTC.

The DNA of the CDR3 is TGTGCCAGCAGACAGGGGACAGGGGCTTCCTACGAGCAGTACTTC. Residues: CASRQGTGASYEQYF. The V and J genes are TRBV27 and TRBJ2-7; 10 bases agree with TRBD1. Trimming cost V 6 bases and J 1 base; bases outside gene matches: 6. CDR3 length: 15 residues. Germline CDR1 MNHEY, CDR2 SMNVEV (reference sequence).

V gene TRBV29-1 combines with J gene TRBJ2-1; D not certain. The germline V gene encodes CDR1 SQVTM and CDR2 ANQGSEA. This CDR3 is 16 amino acids long. The V gene lost 6 bases and the J gene lost 0 bases, with 18 bases spanning the gap. The CDR3 DNA reads as TGCAGCGTGGCCGGTTTGGCGGAGTACTCCTACAATGAGCAGTTCTTC. Residues: CSVAGLAEYSYNEQFF.

The rearrangement uses TRBV20-1 and TRBJ1-2; D is ambiguous. This CDR3 is 12 amino acids long. Germline CDR1 DFQATT, CDR2 SNEGSKA (reference sequence). Trimming pared 3 bases from V and 0 bases from J, leaving 5 bases between. Here the CDR3 reads CSASSANYGYTF. As DNA, the CDR3 is TGCAGTGCTAGTTCCGCTAACTATGGCTACACCTTC.

The rearrangement uses TRBV5-1 and TRBJ2-7, with TRBD1 matching 9 bases. Germline-derived CDR1 and CDR2 are SGHRS and YFSETQ. After removal of 5 bases from V and 1 base from J, the junction contained 10 bases not matched to a gene. The CDR3 is made up of 16 amino acids. The CDR3 DNA sequence: TGCGCCAGCAGTTCACTAACCGGGACAGGGTCCTACGAGCAGTACTTC. Protein sequence: CASSSLTGTGSYEQYF.

The J gene is TRBJ2-1, the V gene TRBV9, with D possibly being TRBD1 (6 bases). CDR1 SGDLS and CDR2 YYNGEE come from the germline V gene. The V end lost 4 bases, the J end lost 3 bases, and 17 bases lay between the germline ends. The CDR3 runs to 16 residues. For the CDR3, the DNA is TGTGCCAGCAGCTATCAATCCGGGACACTCTACAATGAGCAGTTCTTC. Translating it yields CASSYQSGTLYNEQFF.

The chain uses TRBV27 and TRBJ1-2, with D possibly matching TRBD1 (6 bases). V was pared by 2 bases and J by 7 bases, with 20 bases between. CDR3 length: 16 amino acids. CDR1 and CDR2 (germline): MNHEY, SMNVEV (reference sequence). The CDR3 protein is CASSLRGLDPPGGYTF. Here the CDR3 DNA reads TGTGCCAGCAGTTTAAGGGGGTTGGATCCTCCGGGTGGCTACACCTTC.

The chain combines TRBV2 with TRBJ1-1; the match to TRBD1 covers 10 bases. CDR3 length equals 14 residues. Unmatched junction bases numbered 7, after V lost 7 bases and J lost 5 bases. Germline values: CDR1 SNHLY, CDR2 FYNNEI. CDR3 protein: CASNRRTGGTEAFF. CDR3 nucleotide sequence: TGTGCCAGCAATCGCCGGACAGGGGGTACTGAAGCTTTCTTT.

This clone was picked up one time. This chain connects TRBV27 to TRBJ1-1, with 7 bases lining up with TRBD1. This CDR3 has 14 residues. Germline lookup yields CDR1 MNHEY and CDR2 SMNVEV (reference sequence). J was trimmed by 4 bases and V by 2 bases; bases with no gene match: 4. The CDR3 DNA reads as TGTGCCAGCAGTTTAAACAGACAGGGCACTGAAGCTTTCTTT. Protein product: CASSLNRQGTEAFF.

The gene calls are TRBV5-1 and TRBJ1-2; D is undetermined. This CDR3 has 14 residues. Per the germline V gene, CDR1 is SGHRS and CDR2 is YFSETQ. Trimming stripped 0 bases from V and 3 bases from J, with 9 bases between. The CDR3 DNA reads TGCGCCAGCAGCTTGGGGTCAGAAGACTATGGCTACACCTTC. Translating it yields CASSLGSEDYGYTF.

This chain uses TRBV4-1 with TRBJ2-1; possibly TRBD2 for D (5 bases). CDR3 length equals 16 residues. In germline, CDR1 is MGHRA, CDR2 YSYEKL. Trimming took off 1 base at V and 4 bases at J, with 14 bases between the two ends. The CDR3 DNA follows: TGCGCCAGCAGCCAAGGAGGGTCCCGAGGGTACAATGAGCAGTTCTTC. Its translation: CASSQGGSRGYNEQFF.

The V gene is TRBV27, the J gene TRBJ1-6; D is uncertain. Germline-derived CDR1 and CDR2 are MNHEY and SMNVEV (reference sequence). The CDR3 consists of 12 residues. V lost 3 bases and J 11 bases, leaving 8 bases between the germline ends. For the CDR3, the DNA is TGTGCCAGCAGTTTTTGGGCAGCACCCCTCCACTTT. Translated: CASSFWAAPLHF.

This clone was observed once. The chain combines TRBV12-3 or TRBV12-4 with TRBJ2-7; 12 nucleotides agree with TRBD1. V was pared by 5 bases and J by 8 bases, with 4 bases of the junction left unmatched. This CDR3 has 13 residues. The CDR3 spells CASSTRDRGQQYF. The CDR3 DNA reads as TGTGCCAGCAGTACCCGGGACAGGGGGCAGCAGTACTTC.

This clone has a single count. The V call is TRBV19, the J call TRBJ2-5; TRBD1 matches at 10 bases. Germline V gene lookup returns CDR1 LNHDA and CDR2 SQIVND (reference sequence). Trimming cost V 3 bases and J 5 bases; bases outside gene matches: 9. The CDR3 is 16 amino acids. DNA of the CDR3: TGTGCCAGTAGTATGTTAGGGACAGGGGCGAGGGAGACCCAGTACTTC. Protein: CASSMLGTGARETQYF.

DNA of the CDR3: TGTGCCAGTGGATTGGGACAGGGGGCCTACGAGCAGTACTTC. As protein: CASGLGQGAYEQYF. V usage is TRBV19 and J usage is TRBJ2-7; 11 bases match TRBD1. The CDR3 contains 14 residues. The trim removed 8 bases at V and 2 bases at J, leaving 5 bases unmatched. Germline CDR1 and CDR2: LNHDA and SQIVND (reference sequence).

This chain connects TRBV9 to TRBJ2-1; D not resolved. CDR1 is SGDLS and CDR2 is YYNGEE in the germline V gene. This CDR3 is built from 13 residues. Trimming stripped 0 bases from V and 8 bases from J, with 9 bases between. CDR3 protein: CASSVAPTDEQFF. The DNA of the CDR3 is TGTGCCAGCAGCGTAGCCCCCACGGATGAGCAGTTCTTC.

The rearrangement links TRBV6-5 to TRBJ1-6; D perhaps matches TRBD1 (5 bases). The CDR3 loop spans 14 amino acids. Trimming cost V 7 bases and J 10 bases, with 17 bases left between them. The germline V gene encodes CDR1 MNHEY and CDR2 SVGAGI. The CDR3 bases are TGTGCCAGCACCTGGGGGGGAATTGAATCACCCCTCCACTTT. Its protein is CASTWGGIESPLHF.